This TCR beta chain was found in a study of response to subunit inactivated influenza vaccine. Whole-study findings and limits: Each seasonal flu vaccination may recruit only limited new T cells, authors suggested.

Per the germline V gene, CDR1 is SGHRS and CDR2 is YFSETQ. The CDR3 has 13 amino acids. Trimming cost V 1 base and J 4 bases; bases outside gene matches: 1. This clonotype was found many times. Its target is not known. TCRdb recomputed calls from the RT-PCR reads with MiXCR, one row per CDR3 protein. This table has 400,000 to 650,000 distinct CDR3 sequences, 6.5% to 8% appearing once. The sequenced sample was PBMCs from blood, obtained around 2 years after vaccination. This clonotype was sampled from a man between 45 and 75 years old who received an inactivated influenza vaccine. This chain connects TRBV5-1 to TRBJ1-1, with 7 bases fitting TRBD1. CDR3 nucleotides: TGCGCCAGCAGCTTGACAGGGGTCACTGAAGCTTTCTTT. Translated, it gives CASSLTGVTEAFF.